These 18 T cell receptor beta chains were sequenced from one sample in a study of blood T cells in healthy people across ages. Alongside a J-beta primer mix, a sample-barcoded 5' primer served in a second PCR lasting roughly 6 to 11 cycles. TCRdb processed the 5' RACE reads anew with MiXCR; each CDR3 protein has one entry. Of about 1.1 million distinct CDR3 sequences listed, approximately 38% were seen once; the top ten hold around 13%. What was sequenced was blood. The receptors shown here come from a man younger than 35 in good health.

This clonotype was detected only a few times. The V gene is TRBV4-2, the J gene TRBJ2-7; perhaps TRBD1 as D (5 bases). V lost 1 base, J lost 3 bases, and 10 bases lay in between. The CDR3 runs 14 residues. CDR1 and CDR2 (germline): LGHNA, YNFKEQ. The CDR3 sequence is CASSQVGQNYEQYF. CDR3 in DNA: TGTGCCAGCAGCCAAGTGGGGCAGAACTACGAGCAGTACTTC.

The chain combines TRBV28 with TRBJ2-2; 9 nucleotides match TRBD2. Germline CDR1 and CDR2: MDHEN and SYDVKM. The CDR3 is 18 residues long. V lost 5 bases and J lost 2; bases outside the gene matches: 12. The CDR3 bases are TGTGCCAGCAGTACCTCGGGACTAGCTTCACCAAACACCGGGGAGCTGTTTTTT. This encodes CASSTSGLASPNTGELFF.

In this sample, this clonotype turned up a few times. This chain links TRBV29-1 with TRBJ1-1, with TRBD1 as a possible D gene (5 bases). Germline V gives CDR1 SQVTM, CDR2 ANQGSEA. The CDR3 covers 13 residues. V lost 6 bases and J 0 bases, leaving 11 bases between the germline ends. The CDR3: CSVSQGMNTEAFF. The CDR3 region has the DNA TGCAGCGTGTCTCAGGGAATGAACACTGAAGCTTTCTTT.

V is TRBV20-1 and J is TRBJ1-5, with D hard to call. V shed 0 bases and J shed 11 bases, with 14 bases lying between them. CDR1 and CDR2 from the germline V gene are DFQATT and SNEGSKA (reference sequence). There are 13 residues in the CDR3. CDR3 coding DNA: TGCAGTGCTAGAGACCACGCCCAGAAGACCCAGCATTTT. Translating gives CSARDHAQKTQHF.

This clonotype showed up just a few times. V and J are TRBV5-1 and TRBJ1-2; D gene uncertain. Trimming removed 3 bases at V and 3 bases at J, with 12 bases between. Germline loops: CDR1 SGHRS, CDR2 YFSETQ. This CDR3 has 14 amino acids. CDR3 nucleotides: TGCGCCAGCAGCTCGATCGAGGGAGACTATGGCTACACCTTC. Its protein product is CASSSIEGDYGYTF.

This clonotype was found a few times. This chain links TRBV25-1 with TRBJ2-7; D gene ambiguous. Germline values: CDR1 MGHDK, CDR2 SYGVNS. The V end was cut by 6 bases, the J end by 3 bases, with 12 bases between. The CDR3 loop spans 13 amino acids. The CDR3 here is CASSPPNSYEQYF. The CDR3 DNA reads TGTGCCAGCAGCCCTCCGAACAGCTACGAGCAGTACTTC.

The table lists this clonotype with a few counts. The chain is built from TRBV6-5 and TRBJ2-3; D not resolved. V dropped 2 bases and J dropped 0 bases, with 27 bases sitting between them. The length of the CDR3 is 21 residues. Germline V gene data show CDR1 as MNHEY and CDR2 as SVGAGI. The DNA for the CDR3 is TGTGCCAGCAGTTACGTCGACGTTCCCTCCCGGTTCGGCTTAAGCACAGATACGCAGTATTTT. It translates to CASSYVDVPSRFGLSTDTQYF.

This clonotype turned up a few times. V usage is TRBV5-1 and J usage is TRBJ2-5, with a tentative D call TRBD1 (5 bases). CDR3 length: 15 residues. V lost 0 bases, J lost 2 bases, and 11 bases lay in between. Germline loops: CDR1 SGHRS, CDR2 YFSETQ. The CDR3, as DNA: TGCGCCAGCAGCTTGGCCGCCAGGGATCAAGAGACCCAGTACTTC. This sequence encodes CASSLAARDQETQYF.

This clonotype has just a few counts. The chain is built from TRBV3-1 and TRBJ2-7; 10 bases match TRBD2. The length of the CDR3 is 15 residues. The J segment lost 7 bases and the V segment lost 2 bases, leaving 8 bases of the junction unmatched. Germline V gene sequence: CDR1 LGHDT, CDR2 YNNKEL (reference sequence). DNA for the CDR3: TGTGCCAGCAGCCAATTGCCTAGCGGGGGCCTGGAGCAGTACTTC. Translating gives CASSQLPSGGLEQYF.

This chain connects TRBV30 to TRBJ2-1, with 7 bases identical to TRBD1. This CDR3 spans 12 amino acids. Germline lookup yields CDR1 GTSNPN and CDR2 SVGIG (reference sequence). V was pared by 2 bases and J by 7 bases, with 2 bases of the junction left unmatched. CDR3 in amino acids: CAWSPQGNEQFF. The CDR3 DNA follows: TGTGCCTGGAGTCCACAGGGGAATGAGCAGTTCTTC.

Worth noting for this clonotype: Germline is not matched at one junction end, which may reflect a read error. The V and J genes are TRBV5-1 and TRBJ1-2; D is perhaps TRBD1 (5 bases). The CDR3 sequence is 13 residues long. Per the germline V gene, CDR1 is SGHRS and CDR2 is YFSETQ. The CDR3: CTSSKGQGYGYTF. CDR3 in DNA: TGCACCAGCAGCAAGGGGCAAGGATATGGCTACACCTTC.

This clonotype was seen a handful of times. This chain links TRBV9 with TRBJ1-2; 7 nucleotides match TRBD1. Germline V gene lookup returns CDR1 SGDLS and CDR2 YYNGEE. This CDR3 comprises 14 residues. The junction had 10 bases not matched to a gene; V was cut back by 7 bases and J by 4 bases. The CDR3 sequence is CASGVNRGGYGYTF. The CDR3 DNA sequence: TGTGCCAGCGGGGTTAACAGGGGAGGCTATGGCTACACCTTC.

V is TRBV6-2 or TRBV6-3 and J is TRBJ1-2; D remains ambiguous. Per the germline V gene, CDR1 is MNHEY and CDR2 is SVGEGT. The CDR3 has 15 amino acids. Trimming left V 2 bases short and J 8 bases short, with 18 bases between. DNA for the CDR3: TGTGCCAGCAGTTACACAAGTTTCGATGGTTACGGCTACACCTTC. It encodes CASSYTSFDGYGYTF.

The chain joins TRBV20-1 to TRBJ1-2; D not resolved. Trimming took 3 bases from V and 0 from J, leaving 5 bases between them. This CDR3 is 12 amino acids long. Germline V gives CDR1 DFQATT, CDR2 SNEGSKA (reference sequence). CDR3 in amino acids: CSASTTNYGYTF. Here the CDR3 DNA reads TGCAGTGCTAGTACAACTAACTATGGCTACACCTTC.

About this clonotype itself: At one boundary the junction diverges from the germline segment, which might be a read error. V is TRBV10-3 and J is TRBJ1-6; D is uncertain. Per germline, CDR1 ENHRY and CDR2 SYGVKD. The length of the CDR3 is 13 residues. CDR3 region: CAISEGINSPPHF. In DNA form, the CDR3 reads TGTGCCATCAGTGAGGGGATTAATTCACCCCCCCACTTT.

This clonotype was detected a few times. The chain is built from TRBV20-1 and TRBJ2-5; 8 positions agree with TRBD2. Germline loops: CDR1 DFQATT, CDR2 SNEGSKA (reference sequence). V lost 0 bases to trimming and J lost 0 bases; unmatched junction nucleotides: 6. This CDR3 contains 16 residues. CDR3 nucleotide sequence: TGCAGTGCTAGAGATCATAGCGGGGCCTACCAAGAGACCCAGTACTTC. This gives the protein CSARDHSGAYQETQYF.

CDR3 in amino acids: CASTRSSAGYGYTF. The CDR3 DNA reads TGTGCCAGCACCCGGTCCTCGGCGGGGTATGGCTACACCTTC. The V and J genes are TRBV12-3 or TRBV12-4 and TRBJ1-2, with D hard to call. Trimming cost V 7 bases and J 5 bases, with 17 bases left between them. This CDR3 is built from 14 residues.

There are a few counts of this clonotype. The J gene is TRBJ1-1, the V gene TRBV20-1; no clear D gene. Germline V gives CDR1 DFQATT, CDR2 SNEGSKA (reference sequence). V lost 6 bases, J lost 5 bases, and 13 bases lay in between. The CDR3 totals 12 residues. CDR3 bases: TGCAGTGCACGACGAGAAGCTACTGAAGCTTTCTTT. It is translated as CSARREATEAFF.